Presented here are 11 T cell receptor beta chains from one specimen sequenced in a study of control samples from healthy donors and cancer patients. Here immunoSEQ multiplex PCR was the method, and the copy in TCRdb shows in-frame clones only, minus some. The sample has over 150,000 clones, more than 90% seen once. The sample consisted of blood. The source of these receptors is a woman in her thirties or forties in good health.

This CDR3 is CASSLRTGNYGYTF. The CDR3 DNA reads as TGTGCCAGCAGCTTGAGGACAGGAAACTATGGCTACACCTTC. This chain links TRBV5-6 with TRBJ1-2; TRBD1 agrees at 7 bases. This CDR3 contains 14 residues. With 1 base clipped from V and 2 bases from J, the junction kept 2 bases outside the gene matches. CDR1 is SGHDT, CDR2 YYEEEE, per germline.

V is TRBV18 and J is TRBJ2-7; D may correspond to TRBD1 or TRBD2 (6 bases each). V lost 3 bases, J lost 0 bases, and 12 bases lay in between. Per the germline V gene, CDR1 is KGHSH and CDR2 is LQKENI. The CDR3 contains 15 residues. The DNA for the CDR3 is TGTGCCAGCTCACCCCGAGGGGGGAGCTCCTACGAGCAGTACTTC. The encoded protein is CASSPRGGSSYEQYF.

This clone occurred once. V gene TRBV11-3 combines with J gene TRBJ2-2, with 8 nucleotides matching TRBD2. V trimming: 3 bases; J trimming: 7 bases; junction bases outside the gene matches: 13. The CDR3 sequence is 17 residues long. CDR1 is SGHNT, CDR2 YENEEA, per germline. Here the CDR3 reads CASSLGGGLFTGGELFF. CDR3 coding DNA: TGTGCCAGCAGCTTGGGCGGGGGGCTATTCACCGGCGGGGAGCTGTTTTTT.

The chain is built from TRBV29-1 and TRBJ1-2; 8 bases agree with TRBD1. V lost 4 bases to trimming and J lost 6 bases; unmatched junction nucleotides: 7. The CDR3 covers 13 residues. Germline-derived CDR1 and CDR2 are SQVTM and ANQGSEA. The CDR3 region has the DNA TGCAGCGTTGGACCCTTGACAGGGGATGGCTACACCTTC. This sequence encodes CSVGPLTGDGYTF.

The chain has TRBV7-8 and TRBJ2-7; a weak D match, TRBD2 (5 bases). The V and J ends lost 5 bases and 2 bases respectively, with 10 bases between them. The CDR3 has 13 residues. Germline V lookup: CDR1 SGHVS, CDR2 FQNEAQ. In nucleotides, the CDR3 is TGTGCCAGCAGCGTGCGGACTGCCTACGAGCAGTACTTC. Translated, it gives CASSVRTAYEQYF.

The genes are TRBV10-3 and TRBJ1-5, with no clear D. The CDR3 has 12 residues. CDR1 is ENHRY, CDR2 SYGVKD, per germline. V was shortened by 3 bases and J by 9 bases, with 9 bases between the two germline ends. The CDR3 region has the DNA TGTGCCATCAGTGAAACCACGGGGCCCCAGCATTTT. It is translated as CAISETTGPQHF.

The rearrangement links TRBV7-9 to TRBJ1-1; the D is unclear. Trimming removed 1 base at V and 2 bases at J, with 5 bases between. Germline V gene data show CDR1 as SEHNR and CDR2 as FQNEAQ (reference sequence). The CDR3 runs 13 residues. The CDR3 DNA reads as TGTGCCAGCAGCTTAGAGAGTAACACTGAAGCTTTCTTT. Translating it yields CASSLESNTEAFF.

The chain's CDR3 is CASSQKQGTYNSPLHF. The CDR3 nucleotides are TGTGCCAGCTCACAAAAACAGGGCACCTATAATTCACCCCTCCACTTT. The genes are TRBV18 and TRBJ1-6, with D tentatively TRBD1 (6 bases). Between the trimmed V and J ends, which lost 4 bases and 2 bases, there was a span of 12 bases. The CDR3 length is 16 residues. Per the germline V gene, CDR1 is KGHSH and CDR2 is LQKENI.

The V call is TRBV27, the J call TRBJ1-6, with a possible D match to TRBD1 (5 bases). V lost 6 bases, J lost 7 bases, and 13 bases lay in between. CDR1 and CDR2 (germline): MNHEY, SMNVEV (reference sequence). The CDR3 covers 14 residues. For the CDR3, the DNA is TGTGCCAGCAGGGTGCGGGGGGGGAATTCACCCCTCCACTTT. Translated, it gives CASRVRGGNSPLHF.

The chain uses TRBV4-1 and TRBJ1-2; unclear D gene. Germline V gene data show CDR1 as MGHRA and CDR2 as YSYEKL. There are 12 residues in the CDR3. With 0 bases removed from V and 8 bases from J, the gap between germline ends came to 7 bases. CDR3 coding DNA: TGCGCCAGCAGCCAAGATGGGTGGGGCTACACCTTC. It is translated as CASSQDGWGYTF.

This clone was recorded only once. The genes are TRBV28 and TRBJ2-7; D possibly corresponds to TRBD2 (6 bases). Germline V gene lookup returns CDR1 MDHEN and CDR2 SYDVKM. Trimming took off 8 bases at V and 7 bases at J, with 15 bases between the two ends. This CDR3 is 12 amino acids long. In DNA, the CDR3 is TGTGCCAGCCGGGACTCCTTAGGGGAGCAGTACTTC. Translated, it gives CASRDSLGEQYF.